These 2 T cell receptor beta chains were sequenced from one sample in a study of shared clonotypes between healthy human individuals. Only in-frame clones appear in the TCRdb table, and some are missing; sequencing was by immunoSEQ multiplex PCR. This sample has roughly 1,100,000 clones, with around 74% found just once. Sequenced input: memory CD4+ T cells sorted from blood. Noted subset: CD45RA-negative fraction. These receptors all stem from a man aged 18 to 30 in good health.

The chain is built from TRBV28 and TRBJ2-2; TRBD1 matches at 9 bases. CDR3 length: 18 residues. After removal of 6 bases from V and 1 base from J, the junction contained 12 bases not matched to a gene. In germline, CDR1 is MDHEN, CDR2 SYDVKM. CDR3 sequence (DNA): TGTGCCAGCAGCCCTATCGGGACAGGGATCAGGAACACCGGGGAGCTGTTTTTT. This sequence encodes CASSPIGTGIRNTGELFF.

The V and J genes are TRBV28 and TRBJ1-1; unclear D gene. The CDR3 has 12 residues. Trimming removed 3 bases from V and 4 bases from J, with 6 bases in between. Germline lookup yields CDR1 MDHEN and CDR2 SYDVKM. The CDR3 DNA sequence: TGTGCCAGCAGTTTTAGGGTCACTGAAGCTTTCTTT. This encodes CASSFRVTEAFF.